The sequence of this TCR beta chain was determined in a study of human T cells and chemical hapten exposure. Time point specified: patch test 1, 2 weeks after DPC sensitization. Treatment described: therapeutic diphenylcyclopropenone sensitization with weekly scalp DPC. It was from unfractionated whole blood that total RNA was extracted. The germline gives CDR1 LNHDA, CDR2 SQIVND (reference sequence). This CDR3 has 13 residues. Trimming pared 3 bases from V and 7 bases from J, leaving 10 bases between. This clonotype was picked up a small number of times. A single record per CDR3 protein comes from TCRdb applying MiXCR to the RACE reads. The sample shows about 120,000 distinct CDR3 sequences, roughly 15% of them seen only once.

Source: whole blood, taken in connection with sensitization to the hapten diphenylcyclopropenone (DPC). The V and J genes are TRBV19 and TRBJ2-1; D gene unclear. The sequence was collected from a man between 18 and 29 years old with alopecia areata. Some clones in this sample may be carry-over from other donors' samples. The CDR3 sequence is CASSISPRNEQFF. Written as DNA, the CDR3 is TGTGCCAGTAGTATCAGCCCTAGGAATGAGCAGTTCTTC. The variable domain in full, completed from reference TRBV19 and TRBJ2-1, reads DGGITQSPKYLFRKEGQNVTLSCEQNLNHDAMYWYRQDPGQGLRLIYYSQIVNDFQKGDIAEGYSVSREKKESFPLTVTSAQKNPTAFYLCASSISPRNEQFFGPGTRLTVL.